Listed below are T cell receptor beta chains from one sample, sequenced in a study of T cell responses to AZD1222 COVID-19 vaccine. Clones were read by immunoSEQ multiplex PCR, and TCRdb kept only the in-frame ones, dropping some. This sample carries roughly 140,000 clones, about 88% of them seen once, and the ten largest clones take around 5%. The sequenced sample was peripheral blood, obtained on day 0 of AZD1222 vaccination. All receptors derive from an adult in good health. Each CDR3 is given with its conserved first and last residue. Fields, in order: D gene, J gene, clone size, V gene, CDR3 DNA, CDR3 protein. A D gene is named only where the DNA matches it firmly. Clone size is not always given. Where it is, it says once, few, many or a class for expanded clones.

.,TRBJ1-1,few,TRBV18,TGTGCCAGCTCACCACCGAGGATGGGCGTCCCTGAAGCTTTCTTT,CASSPPRMGVPEAFF
.,TRBJ1-1,.,TRBV5-1,TGCGCCAGCAGCTTGGCCCCGACGGCAGGGGATGAAGCTTTCTTT,CASSLAPTAGDEAFF
.,TRBJ1-4,.,TRBV9,TGTGCCAGCAGCGGCAGGGATGGGCATGAAAAACTGTTTTTT,CASSGRDGHEKLFF
.,TRBJ2-7,.,TRBV29-1,TGCAGCGCCTTCACAGGGACCTACGAGCAGTACTTC,CSAFTGTYEQYF
.,TRBJ1-1,once,TRBV2,TGTGCCAGCGGATACAACCACGATGAAGCTTTCTTT,CASGYNHDEAFF
TRBD1,TRBJ2-1,.,TRBV20-1,TGCAGTGCCGGGACAGGGTCTGAGCAGTTCTTC,CSAGTGSEQFF
.,TRBJ2-1,.,TRBV4-1,TGCGCCAGCAGCCAAGGTCCTAGCAGCAATGAGCAGTTCTTC,CASSQGPSSNEQFF
TRBD1,TRBJ1-5,.,TRBV19,TGTGCCAGTGGCCAGTGGACAGGGGATGGAAATCAGCCCCAGCATTTT,CASGQWTGDGNQPQHF
.,TRBJ2-7,.,TRBV5-6,TGTGCCAGCAGCGGGCGGACAGTCTACGAGCAGTACTTC,CASSGRTVYEQYF
TRBD1,TRBJ1-2,.,TRBV18,TGTGCCAGCCGTACCGGGACAGGACTTTATGGCTACACCTTC,CASRTGTGLYGYTF
.,TRBJ1-5,.,TRBV19,TGTGCCAGTAGTCCTGGACCGGGCACCTATCAGCCCCAGCATTTT,CASSPGPGTYQPQHF
.,TRBJ2-7,.,TRBV18,TGTGCCAGCTCATCCACGCCCGGGGTCTACGAGCAGTACTTC,CASSSTPGVYEQYF
TRBD1,TRBJ2-3,.,TRBV28,TGTGCCAGCAGTTCAGTCCGGGACAGGGTCTCGGATACGCAGTATTTT,CASSSVRDRVSDTQYF
TRBD2,TRBJ2-1,.,TRBV28,TGTGCCAGCAGTTTAGGGGGACTAGCGGGGTACAATGAGCAGTTCTTC,CASSLGGLAGYNEQFF
.,TRBJ2-1,.,TRBV12-3/TRBV12-4,TGTGCCAGCAGCCGGGATCACAATGAGCAGTTCTTC,CASSRDHNEQFF
TRBD1,TRBJ2-1,once,TRBV13,TGTGCCAGCAGCTTAGTAAGGGGGCGTCCCTACAATGAGCAGTTCTTC,CASSLVRGRPYNEQFF
.,TRBJ1-1,.,TRBV20-1,TGCAGTGCTAGTGACGCCCCGATAAACACTGAAGCTTTCTTT,CSASDAPINTEAFF
.,TRBJ2-4,.,TRBV7-9,TGTGCCAGCAGCCCCCGGGTGTTAGCCAAAAACATTCAGTACTTC,CASSPRVLAKNIQYF
.,TRBJ1-2,.,TRBV7-2,TGTGCCAGCAGCTTAGCAGGTACCAACTATGGCTACACCTTC,CASSLAGTNYGYTF
TRBD2,TRBJ2-5,.,TRBV20-1,TGCAGTGCTAGTACTAGCGGGGGGGATCAAGAGACCCAGTACTTC,CSASTSGGDQETQYF
TRBD2,TRBJ2-1,.,TRBV14,TGTGCCAGCAGCCAAGACGGCGATCTAGCGGGGGGGCCAAGCAATGAGCAGTTCTTC,CASSQDGDLAGGPSNEQFF
.,TRBJ1-3,.,TRBV14,TGTGCCAGCAGCCAAGGGCTACAAAGCTCTGGAAACACCATATATTTT,CASSQGLQSSGNTIYF
.,TRBJ2-7,.,TRBV30,TGTGCCTGGAACCACGGAACCTACGAGCAGTACTTC,CAWNHGTYEQYF
.,TRBJ2-2,.,TRBV30,TGTGCCTGGATGCTGCGCGGGGAGCTGTTTTTT,CAWMLRGELFF
TRBD1,TRBJ2-3,.,TRBV5-1,TGCGCCAGCAGCAGACAGGGTGGGACAGATACGCAGTATTTT,CASSRQGGTDTQYF
.,TRBJ2-1,.,TRBV18,TGTGCCAGCCTGAGGGGGAATGAGCAGTTCTTC,CASLRGNEQFF
.,TRBJ1-2,once,TRBV6-5,TGTGCCAGCAGAAAATTGGCAGCTAACTATGGCTACACCTTC,CASRKLAANYGYTF
TRBD1,TRBJ2-4,.,TRBV10-1,TGCGCCAGCAGAGAGGACAGGCAAACCCAAAACATTCAGTACTTC,CASREDRQTQNIQYF
TRBD1,TRBJ2-1,.,TRBV5-1,TGCGCCAGCAGCGATCGGACAGGGATTGGGGAAGGGCAGTTCTTC,CASSDRTGIGEGQFF
TRBD1,TRBJ2-1,.,TRBV6-5,TGTGCCAGCAGTTACGGACAGGGTTCGGGTGAGCAGTTCTTC,CASSYGQGSGEQFF
TRBD1,TRBJ2-2,.,TRBV4-1,TGCGCCAGCAGCGAACGGACAGGGAGCACCGGGGAGCTGTTTTTT,CASSERTGSTGELFF
.,TRBJ1-5,.,TRBV7-2,TGTGCCAGCAGCCCAGGACAGCTTAGCAATCAGCCCCAGCATTTT,CASSPGQLSNQPQHF
TRBD1,TRBJ1-4,.,TRBV2,TGTGCCAGCAAGGTGGGACAGCCTAATGAAAAACTGTTTTTT,CASKVGQPNEKLFF
.,TRBJ1-2,.,TRBV7-2,TGTGCCAGCAGCTTAGCCCGGTCTAACTATGGCTACACCTTC,CASSLARSNYGYTF
.,TRBJ1-1,.,TRBV7-9,TGTGCCACAAAGACAGGACAGAAGGACACTGAAGCTTTCTTT,CATKTGQKDTEAFF
.,TRBJ1-6,.,TRBV5-1,TGCGCCAGCAGCTTGTTCGGGGCAGGAGGGGCCTATAATTCACCCCTCCACTTT,CASSLFGAGGAYNSPLHF
.,TRBJ1-1,once,TRBV7-6,TGTGCCAGCAGCCGACGGACAGCCGAGAACACTGAAGCTTTCTTT,CASSRRTAENTEAFF